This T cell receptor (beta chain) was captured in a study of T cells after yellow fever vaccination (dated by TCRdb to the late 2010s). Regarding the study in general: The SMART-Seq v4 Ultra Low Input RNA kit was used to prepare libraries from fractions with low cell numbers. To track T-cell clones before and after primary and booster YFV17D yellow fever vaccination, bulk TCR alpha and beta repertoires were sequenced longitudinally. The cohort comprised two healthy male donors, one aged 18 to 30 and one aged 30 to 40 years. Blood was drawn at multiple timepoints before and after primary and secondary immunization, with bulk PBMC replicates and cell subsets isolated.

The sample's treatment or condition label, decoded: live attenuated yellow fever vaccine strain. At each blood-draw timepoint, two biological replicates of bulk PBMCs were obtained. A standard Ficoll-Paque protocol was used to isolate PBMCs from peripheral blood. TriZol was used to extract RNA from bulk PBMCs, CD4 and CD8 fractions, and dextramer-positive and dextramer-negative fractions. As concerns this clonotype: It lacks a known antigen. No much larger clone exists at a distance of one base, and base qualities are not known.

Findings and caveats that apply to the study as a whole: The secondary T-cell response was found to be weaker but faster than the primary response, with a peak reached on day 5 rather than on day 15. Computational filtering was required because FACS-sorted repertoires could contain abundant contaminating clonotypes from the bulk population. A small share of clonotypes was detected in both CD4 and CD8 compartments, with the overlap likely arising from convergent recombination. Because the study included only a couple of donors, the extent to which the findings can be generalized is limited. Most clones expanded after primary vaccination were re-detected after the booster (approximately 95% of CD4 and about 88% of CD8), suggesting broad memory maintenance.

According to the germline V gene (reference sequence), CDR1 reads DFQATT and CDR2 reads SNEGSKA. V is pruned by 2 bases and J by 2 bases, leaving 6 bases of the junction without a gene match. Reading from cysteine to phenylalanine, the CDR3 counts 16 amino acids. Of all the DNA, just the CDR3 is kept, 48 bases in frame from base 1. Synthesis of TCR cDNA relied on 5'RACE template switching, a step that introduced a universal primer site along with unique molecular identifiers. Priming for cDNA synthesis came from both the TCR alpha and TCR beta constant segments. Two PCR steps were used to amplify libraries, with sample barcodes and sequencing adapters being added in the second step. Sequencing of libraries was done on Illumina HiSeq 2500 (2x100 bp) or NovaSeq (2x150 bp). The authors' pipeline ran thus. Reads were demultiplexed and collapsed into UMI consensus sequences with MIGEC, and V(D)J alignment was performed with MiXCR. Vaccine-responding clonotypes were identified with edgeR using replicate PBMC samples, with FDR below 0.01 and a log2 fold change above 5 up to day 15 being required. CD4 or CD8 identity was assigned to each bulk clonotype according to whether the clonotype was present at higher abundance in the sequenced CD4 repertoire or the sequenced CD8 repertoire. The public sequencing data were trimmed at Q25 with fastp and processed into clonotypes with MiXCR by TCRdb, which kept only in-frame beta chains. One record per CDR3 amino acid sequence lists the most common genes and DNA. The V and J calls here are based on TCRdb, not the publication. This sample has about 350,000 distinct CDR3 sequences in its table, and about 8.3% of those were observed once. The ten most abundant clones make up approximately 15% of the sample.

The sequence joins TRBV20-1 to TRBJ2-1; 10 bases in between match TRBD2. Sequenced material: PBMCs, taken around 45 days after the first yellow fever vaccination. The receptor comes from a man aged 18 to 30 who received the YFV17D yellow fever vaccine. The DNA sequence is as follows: TGCAGTGCTAGAAGCAGCGGGGGGGCTCCCTACAATGAGCAGTTCTTC. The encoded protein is CSARSSGGAPYNEQFF.